Sample share makes the clone carrying this T cell receptor beta chain medium-sized. Its antigen is undetermined. The sample is drawn from a study of spatial heterogeneity in lung cancer. Study results and limitations: Mutation tallies in tumors tracked expanded intratumoral alpha and beta TCR counts.

The V gene lost 7 bases and the J gene lost 4 bases, with 16 bases spanning the gap. CDR3 length: 14 residues. The sample's time point: sample taken at primary tumor resection. Samples came from 60 to 75 TRACERx patients with untreated early-stage lung cancer. Unsorted whole RNA samples from tumor, nontumor lung or frozen PBMC were sequenced. TCRdb re-called the 5' RACE reads with MiXCR, one entry per CDR3 protein. Of more than 9,000 distinct CDR3 sequences listed, roughly 6.3% are singletons. This specimen was lung tumor tissue, taken at surgery. The chain recombines TRBV12-3 or TRBV12-4 with TRBJ1-2; D may be TRBD1 (5 bases). The origin of this receptor is a male donor with early-stage non-small cell lung cancer. The CDR3 protein is CASTRDGWLYGYTF. The CDR3 DNA is TGTGCCAGCACCAGGGACGGCTGGCTCTATGGCTACACCTTC.